A few counts support the clone carrying this T cell receptor (beta chain). Antigen: not known. Primers used in a second PCR of about 6 to 11 cycles were a sample-barcoded 5' primer and a J-beta primer mix. Every cDNA was tagged by a template-switch adaptor with 12 random nucleotides. TCRdb ran MiXCR on the 5' RACE reads and lists one entry per CDR3 protein. The sample includes 1.5 million to 2 million distinct CDR3 sequences, around 50% of them seen just once. V lost 5 bases, J lost 2 bases, and 7 bases stayed unmatched. The germline V gene encodes CDR1 SGHAT and CDR2 FQNNGV. The CDR3 is 15 amino acids. PBMCs numbering at least 6 million were isolated per sample. The extraction recovered at least 5 micrograms of total RNA per sample. The source of the sample is a study of blood T cells in healthy people across ages. Points from the study as a whole: Expanded clonotype shifts may have been confounded, as the donors had an unknown CMV status.

Material: blood. The chain is built from TRBV11-2 and TRBJ2-3, with 7 bases that match TRBD2. The sequence was obtained from a woman aged 40 to 50 in good health. CDR3 nucleotide sequence: TGTGCCAGCAGCGTGAGCGGGGTCTACACAGATACGCAGTATTTT. The encoded protein is CASSVSGVYTDTQYF. The entire variable domain, with the rest obtained from reference TRBV11-2 and TRBJ2-3, is as follows: EAGVAQSPRYKIIEKRQSVAFWCNPISGHATLYWYQQILGQGPKLLIQFQNNGVVDDSQLPKDRFSAERLKGVDSTLKIQPAKLEDSAVYLCASSVSGVYTDTQYFGPGTRLTVL.